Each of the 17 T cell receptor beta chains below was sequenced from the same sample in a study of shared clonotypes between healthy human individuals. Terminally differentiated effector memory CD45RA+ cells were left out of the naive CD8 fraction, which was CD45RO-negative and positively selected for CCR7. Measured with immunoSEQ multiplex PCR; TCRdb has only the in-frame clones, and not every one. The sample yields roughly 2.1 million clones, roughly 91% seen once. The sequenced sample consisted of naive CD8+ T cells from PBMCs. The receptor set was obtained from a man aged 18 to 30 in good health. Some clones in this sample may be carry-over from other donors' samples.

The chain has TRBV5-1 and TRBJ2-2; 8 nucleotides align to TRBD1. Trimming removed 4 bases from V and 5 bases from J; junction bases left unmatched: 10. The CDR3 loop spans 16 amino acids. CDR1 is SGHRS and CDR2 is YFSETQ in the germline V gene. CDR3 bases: TGCGCCAGCAGCCTATGGACAGGGATAAGGACCGGGGAGCTGTTTTTT. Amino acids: CASSLWTGIRTGELFF.

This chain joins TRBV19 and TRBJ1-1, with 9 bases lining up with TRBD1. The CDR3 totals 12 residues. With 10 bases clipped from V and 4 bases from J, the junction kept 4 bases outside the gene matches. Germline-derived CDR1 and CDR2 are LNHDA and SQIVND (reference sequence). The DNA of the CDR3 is TGTGCCACCATGACAGGGGGCACTGAAGCTTTCTTT. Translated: CATMTGGTEAFF.

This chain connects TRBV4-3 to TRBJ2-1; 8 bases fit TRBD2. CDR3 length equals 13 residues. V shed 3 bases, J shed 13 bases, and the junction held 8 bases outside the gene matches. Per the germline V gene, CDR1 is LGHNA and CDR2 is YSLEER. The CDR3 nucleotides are TGCGCCAGCAGCCACACCACTAGCGGCCAACAGTTCTTC. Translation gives CASSHTTSGQQFF.

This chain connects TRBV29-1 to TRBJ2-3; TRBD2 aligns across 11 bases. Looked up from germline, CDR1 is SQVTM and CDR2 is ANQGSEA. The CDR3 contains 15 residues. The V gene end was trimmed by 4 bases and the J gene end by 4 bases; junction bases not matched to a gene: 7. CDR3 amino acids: CSVARTSGYADTQYF. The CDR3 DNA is TGCAGCGTTGCGCGGACTAGCGGGTATGCAGATACGCAGTATTTT.

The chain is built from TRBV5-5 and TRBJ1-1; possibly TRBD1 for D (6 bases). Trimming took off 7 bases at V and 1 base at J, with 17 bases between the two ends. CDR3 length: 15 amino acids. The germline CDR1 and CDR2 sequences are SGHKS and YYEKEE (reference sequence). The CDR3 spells CASGESGHQNTEAFF. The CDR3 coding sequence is TGTGCCAGCGGGGAGTCGGGACACCAGAACACTGAAGCTTTCTTT.

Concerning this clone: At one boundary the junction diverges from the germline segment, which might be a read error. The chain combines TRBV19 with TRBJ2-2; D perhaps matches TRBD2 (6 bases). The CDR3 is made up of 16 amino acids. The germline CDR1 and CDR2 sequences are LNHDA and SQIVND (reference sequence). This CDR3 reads CASTQAGRIPTGELFF. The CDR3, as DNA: TGTGCCAGCACCCAGGCGGGGCGCATCCCGACCGGTGAGCTGTTTTTT.

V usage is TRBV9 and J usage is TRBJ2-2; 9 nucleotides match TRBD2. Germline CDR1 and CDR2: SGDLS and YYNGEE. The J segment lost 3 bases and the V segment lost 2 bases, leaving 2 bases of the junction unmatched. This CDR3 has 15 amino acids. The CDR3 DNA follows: TGTGCCAGCAGCGTTAGCGGGGGAGACACCGGGGAGCTGTTTTTT. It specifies CASSVSGGDTGELFF. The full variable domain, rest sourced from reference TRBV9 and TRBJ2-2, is DSGVTQTPKHLITATGQRVTLRCSPRSGDLSVYWYQQSLDQGLQFLIQYYNGEERAKGNILERFSAQQFPDLHSELNLSSLELGDSALYFCASSVSGGDTGELFFGEGSRLTVL.

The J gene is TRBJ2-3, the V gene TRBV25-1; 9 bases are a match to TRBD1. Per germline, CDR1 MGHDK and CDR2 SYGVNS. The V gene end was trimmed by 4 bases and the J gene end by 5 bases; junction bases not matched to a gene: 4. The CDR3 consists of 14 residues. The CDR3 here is CASSGGQGRDTQYF. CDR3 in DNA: TGTGCCAGCAGTGGCGGACAGGGGAGAGATACGCAGTATTTT.

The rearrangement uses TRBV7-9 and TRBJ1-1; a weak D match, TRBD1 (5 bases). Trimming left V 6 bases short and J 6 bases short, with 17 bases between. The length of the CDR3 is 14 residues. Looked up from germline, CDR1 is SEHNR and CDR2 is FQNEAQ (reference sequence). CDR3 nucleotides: TGTGCCAGCAGGAGTCAGGGACCGCCCCCTGAAGCTTTCTTT. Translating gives CASRSQGPPPEAFF.

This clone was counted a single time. CDR3 residues: CASSLNSGSSYNEQFF. The CDR3 DNA reads as TGTGCCAGCAGCCTCAACAGCGGGAGCTCCTACAATGAGCAGTTCTTC. V gene TRBV7-9 combines with J gene TRBJ2-1; 8 bases match TRBD2. The V gene end was trimmed by 5 bases and the J gene end by 0 bases; junction bases not matched to a gene: 6. The CDR3 is made up of 16 amino acids. Germline V lookup: CDR1 SEHNR, CDR2 FQNEAQ (reference sequence).

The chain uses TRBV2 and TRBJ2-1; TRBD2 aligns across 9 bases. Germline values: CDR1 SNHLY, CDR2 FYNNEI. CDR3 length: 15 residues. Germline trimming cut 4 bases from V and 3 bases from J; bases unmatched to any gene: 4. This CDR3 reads CASSAREGFYNEQFF. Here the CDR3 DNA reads TGTGCCAGCAGTGCGCGGGAGGGGTTCTACAATGAGCAGTTCTTC. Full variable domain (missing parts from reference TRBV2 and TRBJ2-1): EPEVTQTPSHQVTQMGQEVILRCVPISNHLYFYWYRQILGQKVEFLVSFYNNEISEKSEIFDDQFSVERPDGSNFTLKIRSTKLEDSAMYFCASSAREGFYNEQFFGPGTRLTVL.

The CDR3 sequence is CASSLLGLGSYNEQFF. Here the CDR3 DNA reads TGTGCCAGCAGCCTTTTAGGACTTGGCTCCTACAATGAGCAGTTCTTC. This rearrangement joins TRBV7-8 to TRBJ2-1; perhaps TRBD2 as D (5 bases). The CDR3 spans 16 residues. V dropped 5 bases and J dropped 0 bases, with 14 bases sitting between them. Germline loops: CDR1 SGHVS, CDR2 FQNEAQ.

The CDR3 spells CASSSLAGGDTEAFF. The CDR3 bases are TGTGCCAGCAGTTCCCTTGCGGGGGGGGACACTGAAGCTTTCTTT. V usage is TRBV6-6 and J usage is TRBJ1-1, with D perhaps TRBD1 (5 bases). Germline assignment: CDR1 MNHNY and CDR2 SVGAGI (reference sequence). The CDR3 has 15 residues. Trimming stripped 4 bases from V and 3 bases from J, with 15 bases between.

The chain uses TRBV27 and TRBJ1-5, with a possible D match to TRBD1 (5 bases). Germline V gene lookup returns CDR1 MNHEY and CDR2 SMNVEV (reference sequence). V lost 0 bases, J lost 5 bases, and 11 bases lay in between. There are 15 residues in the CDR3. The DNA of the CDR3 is TGTGCCAGCAGTTTATCTGGAGGGACCTATCAGCCCCAGCATTTT. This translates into CASSLSGGTYQPQHF.

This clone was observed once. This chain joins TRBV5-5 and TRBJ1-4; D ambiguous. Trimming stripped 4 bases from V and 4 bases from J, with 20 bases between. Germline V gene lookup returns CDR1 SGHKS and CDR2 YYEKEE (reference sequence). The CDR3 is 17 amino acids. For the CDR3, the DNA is TGTGCCAGCAGCCCAACACTCGAAAGTAGGTTTAATGAAAAACTGTTTTTT. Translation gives CASSPTLESRFNEKLFF.

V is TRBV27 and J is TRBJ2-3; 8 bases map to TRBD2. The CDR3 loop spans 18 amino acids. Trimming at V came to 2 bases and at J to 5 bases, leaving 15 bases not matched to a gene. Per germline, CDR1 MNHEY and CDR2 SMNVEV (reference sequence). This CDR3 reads CASSLIAAGGPNQDTQYF. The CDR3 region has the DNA TGTGCCAGCAGTTTAATCGCCGCGGGAGGCCCCAATCAAGATACGCAGTATTTT.

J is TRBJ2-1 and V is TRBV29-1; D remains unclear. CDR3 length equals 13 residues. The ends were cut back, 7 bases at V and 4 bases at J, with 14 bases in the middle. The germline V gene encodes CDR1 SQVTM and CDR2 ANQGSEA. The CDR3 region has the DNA TGCAGCGCCCCGGGCTGGGTATACAATGAGCAGTTCTTC. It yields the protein CSAPGWVYNEQFF.